This TCR beta chain emerged from a study of post-analysis software for immune sequencing data. Ten or more counts support this clonotype. Its antigen is currently unknown. The CDR3 spans 16 residues. The germline gives CDR1 KGHDR, CDR2 SFDVKD. J was trimmed by 2 bases and V by 5 bases; bases with no gene match: 8. Study observations and caveats: In patients, TRBV5-6, TRBV5-1 and TRBV20-1 belonged to five TRBV segments found more frequently than in controls. Normalized Chao1 diversity was significantly lower in multiple sclerosis patients than in controls.

Libraries were made from TCR beta cDNA, and they carried unique molecular identifiers. Each batch of about 0.95 to 11 million T cells produced 450,000 to 500,000 cDNA molecules. From the PCR reads, TCRdb called clonotypes with MiXCR, one entry per CDR3 protein. The table lists about 190,000 distinct CDR3 sequences, 29% of them singletons. The chain is built from TRBV24-1 and TRBJ2-3; 8 nucleotides line up with TRBD1. The clonotype was recovered from a girl aged 2-17 years with multiple sclerosis. Input material: blood. The CDR3 DNA sequence: TGTGCCACCAGTGCCACGACAGGGGCGCTCACAGATACGCAGTATTTT. Amino acid sequence: CATSATTGALTDTQYF.